One and the same sample provided the 32 T cell receptor beta chains below, sequenced in a study of PD-1 blockade in classical Hodgkin lymphoma. TCRdb's copy holds only in-frame clones and misses some; the assay was immunoSEQ multiplex PCR. The sample shows 89,000 or so clones, about nine tenths of them seen only once. All patients relapsed after autologous stem cell transplantation, and brentuximab vedotin exposure varied. The source material was peripheral blood mononuclear cells (PBMCs), sampled before the second cycle of nivolumab. These receptors came from a human donor with classical Hodgkin lymphoma.

J is TRBJ2-7 and V is TRBV29-1, with 9 bases fitting TRBD2. This CDR3 spans 13 amino acids. Unmatched junction bases numbered 2, after V lost 3 bases and J lost 2 bases. Germline V gene lookup returns CDR1 SQVTM and CDR2 ANQGSEA. The CDR3, as DNA: TGCAGCGTTGAGGCTAGCGGGGCCTACGAGCAGTACTTC. Translated: CSVEASGAYEQYF.

The gene calls are TRBV7-9 and TRBJ1-4; 7 bases align to TRBD1. CDR1 and CDR2 from the germline V gene are SEHNR and FQNEAQ (reference sequence). J lost 8 bases, V lost 1 base, and 4 bases had no gene match. The CDR3 extends over 14 amino acids. CDR3 DNA: TGTGCCAGCAGCTTAGGACAGGGAGGGGAAAAACTGTTTTTT. This encodes CASSLGQGGEKLFF.

This clone appeared once. V and J are TRBV19 and TRBJ1-5; a weak D match, TRBD1 (5 bases). Germline V CDR1 and CDR2: LNHDA, SQIVND (reference sequence). Trimming took off 3 bases at V and 7 bases at J, with 13 bases between the two ends. This CDR3 spans 14 amino acids. The CDR3 DNA follows: TGTGCCAGTAGTATTCACCAGGGTGGCCAGCCCCAGCATTTT. Protein product: CASSIHQGGQPQHF.

The chain employs TRBV9 and TRBJ2-7; 12 positions agree with TRBD2. The V gene end was trimmed by 3 bases and the J gene end by 4 bases; junction bases not matched to a gene: 5. CDR1 and CDR2 from the germline V gene are SGDLS and YYNGEE. The CDR3 spans 15 residues. In DNA form, the CDR3 reads TGTGCCAGCAGCGGTCTAGCGGGAGGGCCTTACGAGCAGTACTTC. Protein product: CASSGLAGGPYEQYF.

The chain combines TRBV4-2 with TRBJ2-5; the D gene is possibly TRBD2 (7 bases). Germline V CDR1 and CDR2: LGHNA, YNFKEQ. The V gene lost 0 bases and the J gene lost 4 bases, with 18 bases spanning the gap. The CDR3 has 17 amino acids. The CDR3 loop reads CASSQDRGGAMGETQYF. CDR3 coding DNA: TGTGCCAGCAGCCAAGATCGAGGGGGGGCGATGGGAGAGACCCAGTACTTC.

The chain recombines TRBV27 with TRBJ2-7; D gene uncertain. CDR1 and CDR2 (germline): MNHEY, SMNVEV (reference sequence). Trimming removed 2 bases at V and 2 bases at J, with 10 bases between. This CDR3 has 14 residues. CDR3 coding DNA: TGTGCCAGCAGTTTAGGGCAGCCACCCTACGAGCAGTACTTC. This sequence encodes CASSLGQPPYEQYF.

A single count supports this clone. The chain uses TRBV7-6 and TRBJ1-5; TRBD1 is a possible D gene (5 bases). The germline CDR1 and CDR2 sequences are SGHVS and FNYEAQ. The CDR3 is made up of 12 amino acids. CDR3 amino acids: CADRDHNQPQHF. The CDR3, as DNA: TGTGCTGACCGGGACCACAATCAGCCCCAGCATTTT. Combining the CDR3 with reference TRBV7-6 and TRBJ1-5 gives the whole variable domain GAGVSQSPRYKVTKRGQDVALRCDPISGHVSLYWYRQALGQGPEFLTYFNYEAQQDKSGLPNDRFSAERPEGSISTLTIQRTEQRDSAMYRCADRDHNQPQHFGDGTRLSIL.

The chain has TRBV11-1 and TRBJ2-7, with 13 bases lining up with TRBD2. After removal of 5 bases from V and 3 bases from J, the junction contained 4 bases not matched to a gene. The germline V gene has CDR1 SGHAT and CDR2 FQDESV (reference sequence). The CDR3 extends over 15 amino acids. In DNA, the CDR3 is TGTGCCAGCAGCCCAGGACTAGCGGGAGTCTACGAGCAGTACTTC. This translates into CASSPGLAGVYEQYF.

The gene calls are TRBV19 and TRBJ2-6; unclear D gene. V gave up 7 bases and J gave up 0 bases, with 10 bases separating them. The germline V gene encodes CDR1 LNHDA and CDR2 SQIVND (reference sequence). There are 15 residues in the CDR3. CDR3 bases: TGTGCCAGTAAGGGCAGCTCCTCTGGGGCCAACGTCCTGACTTTC. As protein: CASKGSSSGANVLTF.

V usage is TRBV27 and J usage is TRBJ2-5; no clear D. Between the trimmed V and J ends, which lost 2 bases and 1 base, there was a span of 8 bases. The CDR3 is made up of 14 amino acids. The germline V gene encodes CDR1 MNHEY and CDR2 SMNVEV (reference sequence). The CDR3 sequence: CASSLRRLQETQYF. CDR3 bases: TGTGCCAGCAGTTTACGGAGACTCCAAGAGACCCAGTACTTC.

The CDR3 DNA reads TGCGCCAGCAGCCAGGGACAGGGGGCAAGCAATCAGCCCCAGCATTTT. It is translated as CASSQGQGASNQPQHF. The chain combines TRBV4-1 with TRBJ1-5; 12 bases are shared with TRBD1. J was trimmed by 1 base and V by 3 bases; bases with no gene match: 1. Germline CDR1 is MGHRA and CDR2 is YSYEKL. The CDR3 consists of 16 residues.

The chain is built from TRBV19 and TRBJ2-5; D is perhaps TRBD1 (5 bases). Germline CDR1 and CDR2: LNHDA and SQIVND (reference sequence). V was clipped by 5 bases and J by 4 bases, with 14 bases between them. The CDR3 totals 14 residues. The CDR3 here is CASSPRASGETQYF. The CDR3 DNA sequence: TGTGCCAGTAGTCCCAGGGCCTCGGGAGAGACCCAGTACTTC.

J is TRBJ2-5 and V is TRBV5-1; 11 bases fit TRBD2. J lost 1 base, V lost 3 bases, and 8 bases had no gene match. This CDR3 is 17 amino acids long. CDR1 is SGHRS and CDR2 is YFSETQ in the germline V gene. CDR3 residues: CASSSPTSGNPQETQYF. The CDR3 coding sequence is TGCGCCAGCAGCTCGCCGACTAGCGGGAACCCCCAAGAGACCCAGTACTTC.

The chain carries TRBV9 and TRBJ2-3; D is perhaps TRBD2 (7 bases). V was pared by 2 bases and J by 6 bases, with 10 bases between. Germline V gives CDR1 SGDLS, CDR2 YYNGEE. The CDR3 contains 13 residues. CDR3 DNA sequence: TGTGCCAGCAGCGTCGGGGGGCGGGATACGCAGTATTTT. This translates into CASSVGGRDTQYF.

The chain employs TRBV27 and TRBJ2-5; D is possibly TRBD1 (5 bases). Trimming left V 1 base short and J 5 bases short, with 14 bases between. The CDR3 totals 15 residues. Germline V lookup: CDR1 MNHEY, CDR2 SMNVEV (reference sequence). The CDR3 DNA reads as TGTGCCAGCAGTTTATTCTGGGGCAGGGCTGAGACCCAGTACTTC. Translation gives CASSLFWGRAETQYF.

The chain couples TRBV7-3 to TRBJ2-3, with D unresolved. The CDR3 totals 15 residues. Germline CDR1 SGHTA, CDR2 FQGTGA. V was cut by 5 bases and J by 1 base, with 13 bases left in between. The CDR3 protein is CASSLLGPRTDTQYF. CDR3 nucleotide sequence: TGTGCCAGCAGCCTACTTGGGCCGCGCACAGATACGCAGTATTTT.

The chain has TRBV6-5 and TRBJ1-5; D is unclear. The length of the CDR3 is 15 residues. The V and J ends lost 0 bases and 6 bases respectively, with 12 bases between them. Germline values: CDR1 MNHEY, CDR2 SVGAGI. CDR3 DNA: TGTGCCAGCAGTTACTCCGGGATGACTGCTCAGCCCCAGCATTTT. Its protein product is CASSYSGMTAQPQHF.

The chain uses TRBV27 and TRBJ1-1; no firm D call. Germline V lookup: CDR1 MNHEY, CDR2 SMNVEV (reference sequence). The CDR3 consists of 15 residues. V was cut by 2 bases and J by 4 bases, with 14 bases left in between. The CDR3 bases are TGTGCCAGCAGTTTAAGGTTGAAGGGTACCACTGAAGCTTTCTTT. Residues: CASSLRLKGTTEAFF.

This clone was detected only once. The rearrangement joins TRBV11-2 to TRBJ1-2, with D perhaps matching TRBD1 (5 bases). In germline, CDR1 is SGHAT, CDR2 FQNNGV. V lost 5 bases and J lost 5, with 12 bases in between. CDR3 length: 13 amino acids. As DNA, the CDR3 is TGTGCCAGCAGCGAGGGACGCCCTTATGGCTACACCTTC. Amino acid sequence: CASSEGRPYGYTF.

The chain combines TRBV19 with TRBJ1-1, with 11 nucleotides matching TRBD1. The ends lost 7 bases at V and 11 bases at J; junction bases unmatched: 12. The CDR3 length is 14 residues. CDR1 is LNHDA, CDR2 SQIVND, per germline (reference sequence). The DNA for the CDR3 is TGTGCCAGTACCCCCGGACAGGGGGCGCTTAGGGCTTTCTTT. Its translation: CASTPGQGALRAFF. Complete variable domain (other parts from reference TRBV19 and TRBJ1-1): DGGITQSPKYLFRKEGQNVTLSCEQNLNHDAMYWYRQDPGQGLRLIYYSQIVNDFQKGDIAEGYSVSREKKESFPLTVTSAQKNPTAFYLCASTPGQGALRAFFGQGTRLTVV.

V gene TRBV7-9 combines with J gene TRBJ1-3; no clear D gene. The CDR3 covers 17 residues. V gave up 5 bases and J gave up 2 bases, with 19 bases separating them. Germline CDR1 reads SEHNR; CDR2 reads FQNEAQ (reference sequence). The CDR3 sequence: CASSPWQRANTGNTIYF. Written as DNA, the CDR3 is TGTGCCAGCAGCCCCTGGCAGCGAGCGAATACTGGAAACACCATATATTTT.

The chain combines TRBV6-6 with TRBJ1-5; D perhaps matches TRBD1 (6 bases). Trimming took off 0 bases at V and 7 bases at J, with 13 bases between the two ends. The CDR3 is made up of 15 amino acids. The germline V gene has CDR1 MNHNY and CDR2 SVGAGI (reference sequence). CDR3 sequence (DNA): TGTGCCAGCAGTTACTCTGGGGGGGCAGGGCAGCCCCAGCATTTT. This gives the protein CASSYSGGAGQPQHF.

The V and J genes are TRBV10-3 and TRBJ2-2; 10 bases line up with TRBD1. Trimming took 8 bases from V and 2 from J; bases not matched to a gene: 17. CDR1 ENHRY and CDR2 SYGVKD come from the germline V gene. This CDR3 has 19 amino acids. This CDR3 is CAIGPGTGVKEGNTGELFF. The CDR3 nucleotides are TGTGCCATCGGTCCCGGGACAGGGGTAAAGGAAGGCAACACCGGGGAGCTGTTTTTT.

This clone has only a few counts. The chain joins TRBV25-1 to TRBJ1-1; a weak D match, TRBD1 (6 bases). Germline V gene sequence: CDR1 MGHDK, CDR2 SYGVNS. V shed 2 bases and J shed 9 bases, with 10 bases lying between them. The CDR3 runs 12 residues. The CDR3 loop is CASSEQDSKAFF. CDR3 sequence (DNA): TGTGCCAGCAGTGAACAGGACAGTAAAGCTTTCTTT.

The chain is built from TRBV5-1 and TRBJ1-2, with D maybe TRBD1 (6 bases). CDR3 length equals 14 residues. The V end was cut by 3 bases, the J end by 4 bases, with 13 bases between. Germline-derived CDR1 and CDR2 are SGHRS and YFSETQ. CDR3 DNA: TGCGCCAGCAGCTCCCGAAGGGGGACCTATGGCTACACCTTC. Protein sequence: CASSSRRGTYGYTF.

This chain links TRBV15 with TRBJ2-3; maybe TRBD1 (6 bases). The V and J ends lost 2 bases and 0 bases respectively, with 15 bases between them. The V gene's germline CDR1 is LNHNV and CDR2 YYDKDF (reference sequence). CDR3 size: 17 residues. The CDR3 region is CATSRSRTATSTDTQYF. The CDR3 nucleotides are TGTGCCACCAGCAGATCCCGGACAGCCACTAGCACAGATACGCAGTATTTT.

The chain joins TRBV2 to TRBJ2-5, with TRBD1 as a possible D gene (7 bases). V lost 7 bases, J lost 5 bases, and 14 bases lay in between. This CDR3 has 13 amino acids. CDR1 is SNHLY and CDR2 is FYNNEI in the germline V gene. This CDR3 reads CASMEGASETQYF. CDR3 sequence (DNA): TGTGCCAGCATGGAGGGGGCGTCGGAGACCCAGTACTTC.

V gene TRBV6-4 combines with J gene TRBJ1-2; 7 bases are a match to TRBD1. Trimming took 8 bases from V and 1 from J; bases not matched to a gene: 10. This CDR3 spans 15 amino acids. Germline CDR1 reads MRHNA; CDR2 reads SNTAGT. DNA for the CDR3: TGTGCCAGCTCCGACGGAACAGGGGTTAACTATGGCTACACCTTC. Its translation is CASSDGTGVNYGYTF.

J is TRBJ2-5 and V is TRBV19; D unclear. V lost 5 bases to trimming and J lost 2 bases, with 15 bases between them. The CDR3 totals 15 residues. The germline V gene has CDR1 LNHDA and CDR2 SQIVND (reference sequence). CDR3 residues: CASSARAARQETQYF. The CDR3 nucleotides read TGTGCCAGTAGTGCCCGGGCGGCCCGACAAGAGACCCAGTACTTC.

The chain employs TRBV27 and TRBJ2-3, with D tentatively TRBD2 (6 bases). The germline V and J ends were trimmed by 5 bases and 0 bases, with 15 bases remaining between them. The germline V gene encodes CDR1 MNHEY and CDR2 SMNVEV (reference sequence). The CDR3 consists of 16 residues. The DNA for the CDR3 is TGTGCCAGCAGTCCCGGTAGCGGATCTAGCACAGATACGCAGTATTTT. It specifies CASSPGSGSSTDTQYF.

The chain employs TRBV10-3 and TRBJ2-5; no definite D call. Germline V lookup: CDR1 ENHRY, CDR2 SYGVKD. Trimming pared 0 bases from V and 4 bases from J, leaving 9 bases between. The CDR3 consists of 14 residues. CDR3 bases: TGTGCCATCAGTGAGTCTAAAATAGGAGAGACCCAGTACTTC. Translation gives CAISESKIGETQYF.

This clone has more than one count but fewer than ten. The V gene is TRBV18, the J gene TRBJ1-2; D gene unclear. The CDR3 spans 14 residues. Germline V lookup: CDR1 KGHSH, CDR2 LQKENI. Between the trimmed V and J ends, which lost 3 bases and 0 bases, there was a span of 8 bases. The CDR3 is CASSPTATNYGYTF. The CDR3 DNA reads as TGTGCCAGCTCACCGACGGCAACTAACTATGGCTACACCTTC.